This TCR beta chain originates from a study of blood T cell repertoires in COVID-19. The assay was immunoSEQ multiplex PCR, and TCRdb's table has in-frame clones only and misses some. The repertoire holds approximately 210,000 clones, with more than 75% as singletons. This CDR3 is 15 amino acids long. CDR1 is SGHDN, CDR2 FVKESK, per germline. V was pared by 1 base and J by 4 bases, with 11 bases between. This clone was seen only once. The material sequenced was PBMCs or T cells enriched from blood (not recorded which). The TCR originated in a man aged 25 to 45 in a cohort exposed to, infected with or recovered from COVID-19 (not recorded which). The rearrangement joins TRBV14 to TRBJ2-1, with D possibly matching TRBD2 (5 bases). Here the CDR3 DNA reads TGTGCCAGCAGCCAAGGTCTAGCTGCTTACAATGAGCAGTTCTTC. Translating it yields CASSQGLAAYNEQFF. Together with reference TRBV14 and TRBJ2-1, the CDR3 gives the full variable domain: EAGVTQFPSHSVIEKGQTVTLRCDPISGHDNLYWYRRVMGKEIKFLLHFVKESKQDESGMPNNRFLAERTGGTYSTLKVQPAELEDSGVYFCASSQGLAAYNEQFFGPGTRLTVL.